These T cell receptor beta chains were read from a single sample in a study of PD-1 blockade in mismatch repair-deficient tumors. Generated by immunoSEQ multiplex PCR, the TCRdb table keeps only in-frame clones and is missing some. The profile shows just under 80,000 clones, around 80% of them singletons. The input for sequencing was peripheral blood, taken 44 weeks after starting pembrolizumab. Receptor source: an adult with mismatch repair-deficient cancer. The CDR3 runs from the conserved cysteine through the conserved F or W. A D gene is named only where the DNA matches it firmly. Size values are once, few and many counts, or a class for expanded clones, and some rows have none.

NA	TRBV6-6	TRBJ2-3	NA	TGTGCCAGTGGAGAGGGAGATACGCAGTATTTT	CASGEGDTQYF
NA	TRBV5-1	TRBJ1-2	NA	TGCGCCAGCAGCTTGGAGACAAAAGGCGGTGGCTACACCTTC	CASSLETKGGGYTF
NA	TRBV5-1	TRBJ2-3	NA	TGCGCCAGCAGCCCGGGACCTCTAGATACGCAGTATTTT	CASSPGPLDTQYF
NA	TRBV6-1	TRBJ1-4	NA	TGTGCCAGCAGTGAAGCGATGGGGCAGGGTTATGAAAAACTGTTTTTT	CASSEAMGQGYEKLFF
NA	TRBV10-2	TRBJ1-4	NA	TGCGCCAGCAGCGAAGCGATTAATGAAAAACTGTTTTTT	CASSEAINEKLFF
NA	TRBV4-2	TRBJ2-3	NA	TGTGCCAGCAGCCAAGATCTCGGGTATCAGAGACTGTGG	CASSQDLGYQRLW
NA	TRBV19	TRBJ2-2	TRBD1	TGTGCCAGTTGGACAGGCAGGGCGAACACCGGGGAGCTGTTTTTT	CASWTGRANTGELFF
NA	TRBV7-2	TRBJ2-3	TRBD2	TGTGCCAGCAGCTTGGCCGCACCGACTAGCGGGGGAGATACGCAGTATTTT	CASSLAAPTSGGDTQYF
NA	TRBV7-9	TRBJ2-3	TRBD2	TGTGCCAGCAGCCGGACTAGCGGGAGTCCTCGCACAGATACGCAGTATTTT	CASSRTSGSPRTDTQYF
NA	TRBV5-1	TRBJ2-3	NA	TGCGCCAGCAGCTTTAACAGGAAGAAGGACACAGATACGCAGTATTTT	CASSFNRKKDTDTQYF
once	TRBV13	TRBJ2-7	NA	TGTGCCAGCAGCACCGACGGGTTGGAGTACGAGCAGTACTTC	CASSTDGLEYEQYF
NA	TRBV7-8	TRBJ2-2	TRBD2	TGTGCCAGCAGCAATCCCCGGGACGGAATCGGGGGGGCGACCGGGGAGCTGTTTTTT	CASSNPRDGIGGATGELFF
NA	TRBV6-5	TRBJ1-1	NA	TGTGCCAGCAGTTACAGGGCCACGCTTTCAGCTGAAGCTTTCTTT	CASSYRATLSAEAFF
few	TRBV7-2	TRBJ2-3	TRBD2	TGTGCCAGCAGCTTATATGGGGGGGTCGGTACAGATACGCAGTATTTT	CASSLYGGVGTDTQYF
few	TRBV25-1	TRBJ1-2	NA	TGTGCCAGCAGTAACGACCGTGACTACACCTTC	CASSNDRDYTF
NA	TRBV5-8	TRBJ1-1	NA	TGTGCCAGCCGCAGGAACACTGAAGCTTTCTTT	CASRRNTEAFF
NA	TRBV19	TRBJ2-3	TRBD2	TGTGCCAGTAGTACAGACCAGACTAGCGGGAGCTTCTACGATACGCAGTATTTT	CASSTDQTSGSFYDTQYF